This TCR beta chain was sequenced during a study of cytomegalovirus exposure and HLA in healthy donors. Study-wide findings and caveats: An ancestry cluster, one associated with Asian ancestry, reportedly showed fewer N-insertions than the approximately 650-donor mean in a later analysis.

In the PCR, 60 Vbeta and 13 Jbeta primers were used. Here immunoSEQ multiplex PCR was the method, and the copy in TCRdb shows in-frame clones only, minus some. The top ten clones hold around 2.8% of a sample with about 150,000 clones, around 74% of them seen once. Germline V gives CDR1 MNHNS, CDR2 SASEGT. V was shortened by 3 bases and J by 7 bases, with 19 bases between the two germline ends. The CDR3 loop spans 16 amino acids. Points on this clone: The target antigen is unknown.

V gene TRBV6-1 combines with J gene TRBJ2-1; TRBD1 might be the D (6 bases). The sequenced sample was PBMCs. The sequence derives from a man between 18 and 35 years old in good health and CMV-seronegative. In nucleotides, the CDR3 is TGTGCCAGCAGTGAGTGGGGCGGTGCAGGGGAGAATGAGCAGTTCTTC. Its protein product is CASSEWGGAGENEQFF.